This TCR beta chain originates from a study of blood T cells in healthy people across ages. Germline CDR1 reads MNHNY; CDR2 reads SVGAGI (reference sequence). The CDR3 has 14 amino acids. V gave up 5 bases and J gave up 5 bases; unmatched junction bases: 4. Study-wide results and caveats: Expanded clonotype shifts may have been confounded, as the donors had an unknown CMV status. Investigators treated diversity estimates from one million T cells as underestimates. It was found that TCR beta diversity correlated strongly with the percentage of naive T cells.

PCR was performed a second time for roughly 7 to 11 cycles using a sample-barcoded 5' primer and a J-beta primer mix. Each cDNA molecule, via a template-switch adaptor with 12 random nucleotides, was tagged. TCRdb passed the 5' RACE reads through MiXCR, listing each CDR3 protein once. The table shows about 970,000 distinct CDR3 sequences, with approximately 50% occurring only once. Concerning this clonotype itself: No antigen is known for it.

This TCR was recovered from a woman in her sixties in good health. The gene calls are TRBV6-6 and TRBJ2-3, with 10 bases fitting TRBD2. The specimen sequenced was blood. This CDR3 is CASSRAGGLDTQYF. The CDR3 DNA follows: TGTGCCAGCAGTAGAGCGGGAGGGTTAGATACGCAGTATTTT.